These 3 T cell receptor beta chains originate from one sample sequenced in a study of regulatory dendritic cells for organ transplantation. Their target antigens are unknown. CFSE-labeled sorted T cells met regulatory or mature dendritic cells for 4 to 6 days. The repertoire was sequenced with immunoSEQ multiplex PCR; TCRdb's copy has only in-frame clones and lacks some. The sample carries fewer than 8,500 clones, 55% to 80% recorded once. The sequencing sample was made of memory CD4+ T cells from blood cultured with dendritic cells. Described subset: CD45RO+ memory T cells. All receptors derive from a human donor in good health.

A single count supports this clone. The V call is TRBV27, the J call TRBJ2-1; TRBD1 agrees at 7 bases. The ends lost 7 bases at V and 2 bases at J; junction bases unmatched: 14. The CDR3 consists of 17 residues. Germline V gene lookup returns CDR1 MNHEY and CDR2 SMNVEV (reference sequence). The DNA for the CDR3 is TGTGCCAGCATGTCTCTTTTCACGACAGGGACCTACAATGAGCAGTTCTTC. This translates into CASMSLFTTGTYNEQFF.

The rearrangement joins TRBV7-9 to TRBJ1-2; tentative D call: TRBD1 (6 bases). CDR3 length: 13 residues. Trimming pared 4 bases from V and 13 bases from J, leaving 19 bases between. Germline-derived CDR1 and CDR2 are SEHNR and FQNEAQ (reference sequence). The CDR3 is CASSSGHGVSGTF. As DNA, the CDR3 is TGTGCCAGCAGCTCGGGACACGGCGTGAGTGGCACCTTC.

The chain has TRBV5-1 and TRBJ2-3, with unresolved D. CDR3 size: 13 residues. The germline V gene has CDR1 SGHRS and CDR2 YFSETQ. V lost 3 bases, J lost 1 base, and 6 bases lay in between. The CDR3 reads CASSYQGTDTQYF. In DNA, the CDR3 is TGCGCCAGCAGCTACCAGGGCACAGATACGCAGTATTTT.